The rows below give T cell receptor beta chains drawn from one sample of a study of identical twins. TCRdb reprocessed the 5' RACE reads via MiXCR and lists one record per CDR3 protein. The data hold around 650,000 distinct CDR3 sequences, with 7% to 7.5% observed a single time. Another study also made use of these data, one on yellow fever vaccine responses in identical twins.

The source material was PBMCs. These receptors were collected from a woman aged 18-35 years in good health. Each CDR3 is given with its conserved first and last residue. A D gene is named only where the DNA matches it firmly. Clone size is not always given. Where it is, it says once, few, many or a class for expanded clones.

V: TRBV27; D: .; J: TRBJ1-6; size: few; CDR3: CASRTLGSYNSPLHF; DNA: TGTGCCAGCCGAACCCTCGGCTCTTATAATTCACCCCTCCACTTT
V: TRBV12-3/TRBV12-4; D: TRBD2; J: TRBJ2-3; size: .; CDR3: CASSLRSSGSGTDTQYF; DNA: TGTGCCAGCAGTTTGAGGTCTAGCGGGAGTGGGACAGATACGCAGTATTTT
V: TRBV28; D: .; J: TRBJ2-7; size: .; CDR3: CASSLWEGAEQYF; DNA: TGTGCCAGCAGTTTATGGGAGGGGGCCGAGCAGTACTTC
V: TRBV29-1; D: TRBD2; J: TRBJ2-3; size: many; CDR3: CSVRAGGSTDTQYF; DNA: TGCAGCGTTCGAGCGGGGGGTAGCACAGATACGCAGTATTTT
V: TRBV20-1; D: .; J: TRBJ2-7; size: .; CDR3: CSARRQLGYEQYF; DNA: TGCAGTGCTAGGCGGCAGCTAGGTTACGAGCAGTACTTC
V: TRBV28; D: .; J: TRBJ2-1; size: many; CDR3: CASSWGTGSYNEQFF; DNA: TGTGCCAGCAGCTGGGGTACAGGGTCCTACAATGAGCAGTTCTTC
V: TRBV12-3/TRBV12-4; D: TRBD1; J: TRBJ1-4; size: many; CDR3: CASTRDRGYEKLFF; DNA: TGTGCCAGCACCCGAGACAGGGGTTATGAAAAACTGTTTTTT
V: TRBV20-1; D: .; J: TRBJ2-5; size: few; CDR3: CSAREGSFHLETQYF; DNA: TGCAGTGCTAGAGAGGGGTCCTTCCATCTCGAGACCCAGTACTTC
V: TRBV2; D: TRBD2; J: TRBJ2-3; size: many; CDR3: CASSVSASGRRTDTQYF; DNA: TGTGCCAGCAGTGTGTCGGCTAGCGGGAGGCGTACAGATACGCAGTATTTT
V: TRBV5-6; D: .; J: TRBJ1-1; size: .; CDR3: CASSSWGHTEAFF; DNA: TGTGCCAGCAGCTCTTGGGGGCACACTGAAGCTTTCTTT
V: TRBV19; D: .; J: TRBJ1-6; size: few; CDR3: CASTSVGMGSPLHF; DNA: TGTGCCAGTACCTCAGTCGGAATGGGTTCACCCCTCCACTTT
V: TRBV6-5; D: .; J: TRBJ2-5; size: few; CDR3: CASSYSRRQGQETQYF; DNA: TGTGCCAGCAGTTACTCGAGGCGGCAGGGGCAAGAGACCCAGTACTTC
V: TRBV2; D: .; J: TRBJ2-3; size: many; CDR3: CATTGGDIDTQYF; DNA: TGTGCCACCACGGGCGGAGACATAGATACGCAGTATTTT
V: TRBV10-3; D: .; J: TRBJ1-4; size: many; CDR3: CAISEIKMGEKLFF; DNA: TGTGCCATCAGTGAGATAAAAATGGGTGAAAAACTGTTTTTT
V: TRBV5-1; D: .; J: TRBJ1-1; size: .; CDR3: CASSFGPENTEAFF; DNA: TGCGCCAGCAGCTTTGGGCCAGAGAACACTGAAGCTTTCTTT
V: TRBV6-5; D: TRBD1; J: TRBJ2-5; size: many; CDR3: CASSYRDSRETQYF; DNA: TGTGCCAGCAGTTACCGGGACAGCAGGGAGACCCAGTACTTC
V: TRBV6-1; D: .; J: TRBJ2-7; size: few; CDR3: CASSLSPTGSGYEQYF; DNA: TGTGCCAGCTCCCTTTCACCCACAGGGTCGGGGTACGAGCAGTACTTC
V: TRBV15; D: .; J: TRBJ2-3; size: few; CDR3: CATSPGGPSDTQYF; DNA: TGTGCCACCAGCCCCGGGGGGCCCTCAGATACGCAGTATTTT
V: TRBV7-9; D: TRBD1; J: TRBJ1-3; size: few; CDR3: CASSTGQTGNTIYF; DNA: TGTGCCAGCAGCACGGGGCAGACAGGGAACACCATATATTTT
V: TRBV20-1; D: .; J: TRBJ1-5; size: .; CDR3: CSAANWGANQPQHF; DNA: TGCAGTGCCGCTAATTGGGGGGCCAATCAGCCCCAGCATTTT
V: TRBV3-1; D: .; J: TRBJ2-2; size: few; CDR3: CASSQEVGTAVRELFF; DNA: TGTGCCAGCAGCCAAGAAGTTGGCACAGCAGTGCGGGAGCTGTTTTTT
V: TRBV27; D: .; J: TRBJ2-5; size: .; CDR3: CASSLSGTGKETQYF; DNA: TGTGCCAGCAGTTTATCAGGGACGGGAAAAGAGACCCAGTACTTC
V: TRBV18; D: .; J: TRBJ2-1; size: .; CDR3: CASSLNNPGAYNEQFF; DNA: TGTGCCAGCTCCCTAAACAATCCGGGGGCCTACAATGAGCAGTTCTTC
V: TRBV11-2; D: TRBD1; J: TRBJ2-1; size: .; CDR3: CASSLSQTGYNEQFF; DNA: TGTGCCAGCAGCTTATCCCAGACAGGGTACAATGAGCAGTTCTTC
V: TRBV29-1; D: .; J: TRBJ1-1; size: few; CDR3: CSVEGHGKNTEAFF; DNA: TGCAGCGTTGAAGGGCACGGAAAGAACACTGAAGCTTTCTTT
V: TRBV5-1; D: .; J: TRBJ2-5; size: many; CDR3: CASSPDQETQYF; DNA: TGCGCCAGCAGCCCTGACCAAGAGACCCAGTACTTC
V: TRBV7-9; D: .; J: TRBJ1-5; size: .; CDR3: CASSSSGGNQPQHF; DNA: TGTGCCAGCAGCTCGTCCGGGGGCAATCAGCCCCAGCATTTT
V: TRBV6-5; D: TRBD2; J: TRBJ2-1; size: once; CDR3: CAGSYSRGLAGLRDNEQFF; DNA: TGTGCCGGCAGTTACTCGAGGGGACTAGCGGGACTTCGCGACAATGAGCAGTTCTTC
V: TRBV20-1; D: TRBD1; J: TRBJ1-1; size: many; CDR3: CSARERRDRSTEAFF; DNA: TGCAGTGCTAGAGAACGCCGGGACAGGAGCACTGAAGCTTTCTTT
V: TRBV11-1; D: TRBD2; J: TRBJ2-3; size: few; CDR3: CASSTETGTSGRVADTQYF; DNA: TGTGCCAGCAGCACCGAAACCGGGACTAGCGGGAGAGTGGCAGATACGCAGTATTTT
V: TRBV6-5; D: TRBD2; J: TRBJ2-5; size: .; CDR3: CASSSVSGGQKTQYF; DNA: TGTGCCAGCAGTTCAGTCTCGGGGGGGCAGAAGACCCAGTACTTC
V: TRBV2; D: .; J: TRBJ2-7; size: few; CDR3: CASREFDNSYEQYF; DNA: TGTGCCAGCAGAGAATTTGACAACTCCTACGAGCAGTACTTC
V: TRBV11-2; D: .; J: TRBJ2-1; size: .; CDR3: CASSATRRGLPHEQFF; DNA: TGTGCCAGCAGCGCAACGAGACGCGGGCTCCCCCATGAGCAGTTCTTC
V: TRBV12-3/TRBV12-4; D: .; J: TRBJ2-1; size: few; CDR3: CASSLQTGNEQFF; DNA: TGTGCCAGCAGTTTACAAACCGGGAATGAGCAGTTCTTC
V: TRBV2; D: .; J: TRBJ2-1; size: many; CDR3: CASSEKGYNEQFF; DNA: TGTGCCAGCAGTGAGAAGGGTTACAATGAGCAGTTCTTC
V: TRBV18; D: TRBD1; J: TRBJ1-5; size: many; CDR3: CASSPGQGGGGNQPQHF; DNA: TGTGCCAGCTCACCTGGACAGGGGGGAGGTGGCAATCAGCCCCAGCATTTT
V: TRBV10-3; D: .; J: TRBJ2-3; size: .; CDR3: CAVGGGSTDTQYF; DNA: TGTGCCGTCGGAGGGGGGAGCACAGATACGCAGTATTTT
V: TRBV7-6; D: .; J: TRBJ2-3; size: few; CDR3: CASSLEVVDTQYF; DNA: TGTGCCAGCAGCTTAGAGGTTGTGGATACGCAGTATTTT
V: TRBV11-2; D: TRBD2; J: TRBJ2-4; size: once; CDR3: CASSRRETSGNTKNIQYF; DNA: TGTGCCAGCAGCCGGAGGGAGACTAGCGGGAACACCAAAAACATTCAGTACTTC
V: TRBV6-5; D: .; J: TRBJ2-3; size: .; CDR3: CASSYWGGTDTHYF; DNA: TGTGCCAGCAGTTATTGGGGTGGCACAGATACGCATTATTTT
V: TRBV20-1; D: TRBD2; J: TRBJ2-1; size: .; CDR3: CSAGGLGEQFF; DNA: TGCAGTGCGGGAGGGCTCGGTGAGCAGTTCTTC
V: TRBV10-3; D: TRBD1; J: TRBJ1-1; size: many; CDR3: CAIRRTGGGNTEAFF; DNA: TGTGCCATCAGGCGGACAGGGGGGGGGAACACTGAAGCTTTCTTT